The rows below give T cell receptor beta chains drawn from one sample of a study. Each CDR3 protein is one row after TCRdb ran MiXCR on the RT-PCR reads. The data contain about 680,000 distinct CDR3 sequences, 13% to 15% of them singletons. The specimen was memory CD4+ T cells from blood. All receptors derive from a female donor in good health, serving as a healthy control. The CDR3 runs from the conserved cysteine through the conserved F or W. D genes are given only for firm matches. Only part of the rows carry a size: once, few, many, or a class if the clone is expanded.

j_call clone_size v_call d_call cdr3_nt cdr3_aa
TRBJ2-3 NA TRBV18 NA TGTGCCAGCTCACCCACCGTACAGGGTCCAGATACGCAGTATTTT CASSPTVQGPDTQYF
TRBJ1-2 NA TRBV20-1 NA TGCAGTGCTAGAGAGTCTACGGTTTATTATGGCTACACCTTC CSARESTVYYGYTF
TRBJ2-2 NA TRBV6-1 TRBD1 TGTGCCAGCAGGGGCCCGGGACAGGGTTACACCGGGGAGCTGTTTTTT CASRGPGQGYTGELFF
TRBJ2-7 many TRBV10-3 TRBD2 TGTGCCATCAGTGGTGGGACTAGCGGGTACGAGCAGTACTTC CAISGGTSGYEQYF
TRBJ2-1 NA TRBV6-2/TRBV6-3 TRBD2 TGTGCCAGCAGTTACCCTACTAGCGTCGGCAATGAGCAGTTCTTC CASSYPTSVGNEQFF
TRBJ2-7 few TRBV7-9 NA TGTGCCAGCAGCCCTTACTTGGACGAGCAGTACTTC CASSPYLDEQYF
TRBJ2-1 many TRBV5-1 NA TGCGCCAGCAGCTTGTGGCTAGACGCGTATGAGCAGTTCTTC CASSLWLDAYEQFF
TRBJ2-7 few TRBV7-2 NA TGTGCCAGCAGCTTTGGGGGGCACGAGCAGTACTTC CASSFGGHEQYF
TRBJ2-7 NA TRBV15 TRBD2 TGTGCCACCAGCGTCGGGACTAGCGGAGCCTACGAGCAGTACTTC CATSVGTSGAYEQYF
TRBJ2-2 many TRBV6-5 TRBD2 TGTGCCAGCAGTCGACTAGCGGGAGGCCCTAACACCGGGGAGCTGTTTTTT CASSRLAGGPNTGELFF
TRBJ2-7 NA TRBV20-1 TRBD2 TGCAGTGCGGGCGGGAGGGCAGACGAGCAGTACTTC CSAGGRADEQYF
TRBJ2-1 few TRBV7-3 TRBD2 TGTGCCAGCAGTCGAGCTAGCGGCGATGAGCAGTTCTTC CASSRASGDEQFF
TRBJ2-5 few TRBV5-1 NA TGCGCCAGCAGCGCGCGGGACGCAAAGGCGGAGACCCAGTACTTC CASSARDAKAETQYF
TRBJ2-1 many TRBV5-1 TRBD1 TGCGCCAGCAGCTCCCGTCCCGGGACAGTTATCAATGAGCAGTTCTTC CASSSRPGTVINEQFF
TRBJ2-5 NA TRBV5-1 NA TGCGCCAGCAGCTTGATGGGGGGTTGGGAAGAGACCCAGTACTTC CASSLMGGWEETQYF
TRBJ1-2 NA TRBV30 NA TGTGCCTGGAGACGGGAAACGACTGGCTACACCTTC CAWRRETTGYTF
TRBJ1-2 few TRBV5-8 NA TGTGCCAGCAGCTCACGGACAGTCTGGGGAGGCTACACCTTC CASSSRTVWGGYTF
TRBJ2-7 many TRBV20-1 TRBD2 TGCAGTGCTAGTGTGGTAGCGGGAGGAGGGTACGAGCAGTACTTC CSASVVAGGGYEQYF
TRBJ1-2 few TRBV9 NA TGTGCCAGCAGCGCGGGGGGACGTTCTAACTATGGCTACACCTTC CASSAGGRSNYGYTF
TRBJ1-5 NA TRBV10-3 TRBD1 TGTGCCATTGGGACAGGGGCGTTGATGCCCCAGCATTTT CAIGTGALMPQHF
TRBJ2-1 NA TRBV5-6 NA TGTGCCAGCAGCCTTTCCGCGGTGAATGAGCAGTTCTTC CASSLSAVNEQFF
TRBJ2-2 once TRBV20-1 TRBD1 TGCAGTGCGGGCAGGGGGCGTACCGGGGAGCTGTTTTTT CSAGRGRTGELFF
TRBJ2-3 NA TRBV3-1 TRBD2 TGTGCCAGCAGCCAAGCGGGAGGGCGAGATACGCAGTATTTT CASSQAGGRDTQYF
TRBJ1-1 few TRBV29-1 NA TGCAGCGCCATCCACCGACAGGTTGAAGCTTTCTTT CSAIHRQVEAFF
TRBJ2-3 NA TRBV4-1 TRBD1 TGCGCCAGCAGCGCGGGGACAGGGTCCATTGTAGATACGCAGTATTTT CASSAGTGSIVDTQYF
TRBJ2-1 many TRBV3-1 TRBD1 TGTGCCAGCAGCCAGCAGACAGGGGGCGCCTACAATGAGCAGTTCTTC CASSQQTGGAYNEQFF
TRBJ2-5 NA TRBV7-9 NA TGTGCCAGCAGCTCGTCGACAGACCATGGGTACTTC CASSSSTDHGYF
TRBJ2-3 few TRBV9 TRBD2 TGTGCCAGCAGCGAATCTAGCTCGGGAGGGCCAGGAGATACGCAGTATTTT CASSESSSGGPGDTQYF
TRBJ2-7 many TRBV4-2 TRBD2 TGTGCCAGCAGCCAAGGACTAGCGGGTGTCCACGAGCAGTACTTC CASSQGLAGVHEQYF
TRBJ2-5 NA TRBV30 NA TGTGCCTGGAGTCCCCAGGTCAGGGAGACCCAGTACTTC CAWSPQVRETQYF
TRBJ1-1 NA TRBV18 NA TGTGCCAGCTCACCCGGTCTTAGCAACGGAGGGACTGAAGCTTTCTTT CASSPGLSNGGTEAFF
TRBJ2-1 few TRBV3-1 NA TGTGGTTGCGGAGCTGTTTACAATGAGCAGTTCTTC CGCGAVYNEQFF
TRBJ2-1 NA TRBV28 TRBD2 TGTGCCAGCAGCCCAACTAGCGTCACCTACAATGAGCAGTTCTTC CASSPTSVTYNEQFF
TRBJ2-3 many TRBV20-1 TRBD1 TGCAGTGCGCCGGGACAGGGGGCGTCAGATACGCAGTATTTT CSAPGQGASDTQYF
TRBJ1-1 few TRBV6-2/TRBV6-3 NA TGTGCCAGCGCGGGACATTTGAACACTGAAGCTTTCTTT CASAGHLNTEAFF
TRBJ1-5 NA TRBV7-8 NA TGTGCCAGCAGCTTGGTAGGGGGTTACCAGCCCCAGCATTTT CASSLVGGYQPQHF
TRBJ2-3 many TRBV7-9 NA TGTGCCAGCAGCTCCGACCCACGTCTTGGGCAGTATTTT CASSSDPRLGQYF
TRBJ1-5 few TRBV7-3 NA TGTGCCAGCAGCCTCAGATTTAGCAATCAGCCCCAGCATTTT CASSLRFSNQPQHF
TRBJ1-2 few TRBV30 NA TGTGCCTGGAGTGTAGGCAGCTCCTATGGCTACACCTTC CAWSVGSSYGYTF
TRBJ2-7 many TRBV7-2 TRBD2 TGTGCCAGCAGCTACTCGGGACTAGCGGGTCCCTACGAGCAGTACTTC CASSYSGLAGPYEQYF
TRBJ2-5 NA TRBV27 NA TGTGCCAGCAGTTTCAGTATATACCAAGAGACCCAGTACTTC CASSFSIYQETQYF
TRBJ1-5 few TRBV5-6 NA TGTGCCAGCAGCTTTTGGACACGGGATCAGCCCCAGCATTTT CASSFWTRDQPQHF
TRBJ2-1 many TRBV10-3 NA TGTGCCATCAGTGTAGGGAGCTCCTACAATGAGCAGTTCTTC CAISVGSSYNEQFF
TRBJ2-2 NA TRBV29-1 NA TGCAGCGTCGTGCCCGACCAGAACACCGGGGAGCTGTTTTTT CSVVPDQNTGELFF
TRBJ2-3 many TRBV5-1 NA TGCGCCAGCGGGACGGATTCTAGCACAGATACGCAGTATTTT CASGTDSSTDTQYF
TRBJ2-5 many TRBV5-1 NA TGCGCCAGCAGCCTCTACCTTCAAGAGACCCAGTACTTC CASSLYLQETQYF
TRBJ1-5 NA TRBV18 NA TGTGCCAGCTCACTGCGGACAGTCCAAGAGCCCCAGCATTTT CASSLRTVQEPQHF
TRBJ2-2 few TRBV5-1 NA TGCGCCAGCAGCGCGGCCCCGAGCGGCGGGGAGCTGTTTTTT CASSAAPSGGELFF
TRBJ1-4 NA TRBV20-1 NA TGCAGTGCTAGAGATCTTACCAGAAACAGCGAAAAACTGTTTTTT CSARDLTRNSEKLFF
TRBJ2-7 NA TRBV20-1 NA TGCAGTGCTAGAGACGGAGTCCTGGGGGCGGAGTACTTC CSARDGVLGAEYF
TRBJ2-7 NA TRBV12-3/TRBV12-4 NA TGTGCCAGCAGCCACAGCCGCGGGGAGCAGTACTTC CASSHSRGEQYF
TRBJ1-5 NA TRBV6-6 TRBD1 TGTGCCAGCAGCCTCCGGGACAGTAGCAATCAGCCCCAGGATTTT CASSLRDSSNQPQDF
TRBJ2-3 NA TRBV5-4 TRBD2 TGTGCCAGCAGCTTGGATGGCGGGAGAACCCCTTTGAGGACGCAGTATTTT CASSLDGGRTPLRTQYF
TRBJ2-3 few TRBV7-9 NA TGTGCCAGCAGCTTAGCGTATCTCGGGGGAGCAGATACGCAGTATTTT CASSLAYLGGADTQYF
TRBJ2-1 many TRBV5-1 NA TGCGCCAGCAGCCAGTCAAACAGCATCGAGCAGTTCTTC CASSQSNSIEQFF